What follows are 23 T cell receptor beta chains derived from one specimen sequenced in a study of glioma-infiltrating T cells. The iRepertoire nested amplicon-rescue multiplex PCR amplified TCR alpha and beta CDR3s from RNA. TCRdb re-derived calls from the multiplex PCR reads in MiXCR, one entry per CDR3 protein. The sample lists more than 350,000 distinct CDR3 sequences, 41% seen once, with around 12% in the top ten. Source material: glioma tissue, nonneoplastic brain tissue, or PBMCs (not recorded which). These receptors were taken from a human donor with low-grade glioma or glioblastoma, undergoing nonglioma brain surgery, or in good health (not recorded which).

This sequence joins TRBV7-2 and TRBJ2-2; unclear D gene. Germline CDR1 is SGHTA and CDR2 is FQGNSA. This CDR3 is 14 amino acids long. V was cut by 3 bases and J by 0 bases, with 5 bases left in between. Here the CDR3 DNA reads TGTGCCAGCAGCTTCATATCGAACACCGGGGAGCTGTTTTTT. Its protein product is CASSFISNTGELFF.

This clonotype occurred many times. V and J are TRBV6-1 and TRBJ2-7; 11 nucleotides match TRBD2. V lost 1 base to trimming and J lost 0 bases; unmatched junction nucleotides: 2. This CDR3 is 16 amino acids long. Germline loops: CDR1 MNHNS, CDR2 SASEGT. The CDR3 here is CASSEGTSGLSYEQYF. The CDR3 coding sequence is TGTGCCAGCAGTGAAGGGACTAGCGGGCTCTCCTACGAGCAGTACTTC.

This clonotype was found a few times. J is TRBJ2-7 and V is TRBV28; a weak D match, TRBD2 (6 bases). CDR3 length equals 13 residues. Per the germline V gene, CDR1 is MDHEN and CDR2 is SYDVKM. Trimming cost V 10 bases and J 6 bases, with 19 bases left between them. The CDR3 loop reads CATFSGTLREQYF. The CDR3 DNA is TGTGCCACCTTTTCCGGGACTCTGCGCGAGCAGTACTTC.

The sample holds one count of this clonotype. The chain is built from TRBV27 and TRBJ2-1, with D perhaps TRBD2 (5 bases). CDR1 and CDR2 from the germline V gene are MNHEY and SMNVEV (reference sequence). This CDR3 has 14 amino acids. V was clipped by 2 bases and J by 8 bases, with 13 bases between them. The DNA for the CDR3 is TGTGCCAGCAGTTTAAGAGGGAGCTCCTATGAGCAGTTCTTC. This encodes CASSLRGSSYEQFF.

The chain couples TRBV7-2 to TRBJ2-7; the match to TRBD2 covers 9 bases. The CDR3 length is 17 residues. Trimming at V came to 4 bases and at J to 3 bases, leaving 13 bases not matched to a gene. The germline CDR1 and CDR2 sequences are SGHTA and FQGNSA. The CDR3 sequence is CASSSPRWSGRLYEQYF. As DNA, the CDR3 is TGTGCCAGCAGCTCCCCCCGTTGGAGCGGGAGGCTCTACGAGCAGTACTTC.

The chain is built from TRBV11-1 and TRBJ2-3, with D uncertain. This CDR3 region has 13 residues. With 2 bases removed from V and 6 bases from J, the gap between germline ends came to 9 bases. The germline V gene has CDR1 SGHAT and CDR2 FQDESV (reference sequence). Written as DNA, the CDR3 is TGTGCCAGCAGCTTACCAGAAACGGATACGCAGTATTTT. Protein sequence: CASSLPETDTQYF.

Only a few counts were recorded for this clonotype. The V call is TRBV7-2, the J call TRBJ2-4; D uncertain. Trimming shortened V by 0 bases and J by 0 bases, and 15 bases separated the two germline ends. The CDR3 sequence is 18 residues long. Looked up from germline, CDR1 is SGHTA and CDR2 is FQGNSA. The CDR3 sequence: CASSLAAVEPKAKNIQYF. The CDR3 DNA follows: TGTGCCAGCAGCTTAGCTGCCGTCGAGCCCAAAGCCAAAAACATTCAGTACTTC.

For this clonotype: A much larger clone differs from this one at a single base, so this may be a read error. The chain carries TRBV6-1 and TRBJ2-5; TRBD2 aligns across 12 bases. Trimming removed 5 bases from V and 9 bases from J; junction bases left unmatched: 7. Looked up from germline, CDR1 is MNHNS and CDR2 is SASEGT. CDR3 size: 14 residues. The CDR3 DNA reads TGTGCCAGCAGTCGGACTAGCGGGACTTGGGCCCAGTACTTC. Its translation is CASSRTSGTWAQYF.

This clonotype was observed once. A much larger clone lies one base from this, so it may be a read error. CDR3 sequence reads: CASRGALAGAYEQYF. DNA of the CDR3: TGTGCCAGCAGGGGAGCACTAGCGGGAGCCTACGAGCAGTACTTC. The rearrangement links TRBV6-2 or TRBV6-3 to TRBJ2-7; 11 bases fit TRBD2. Germline V gene sequence: CDR1 MNHEY, CDR2 SVGEGT. V trimming: 6 bases; J trimming: 2 bases; junction bases outside the gene matches: 6. The CDR3 has 15 residues.

This clonotype was counted once. The germline gene is not matched at one end of the junction; a read error may be the cause. V and J are TRBV5-1 and TRBJ2-7; TRBD1 is a possible D gene (6 bases). The CDR3 has 13 residues. Germline CDR1 is SGHRS and CDR2 is YFSETQ. The DNA for the CDR3 is TGCGTCAGCAGCTTACAGGGAACTTACGAGCAGTACTTC. Protein: CVSSLQGTYEQYF.

This clonotype was recorded at least ten times. V and J are TRBV15 and TRBJ1-2; TRBD1 matches 9 bases. V gave up 0 bases and J gave up 4 bases; unmatched junction bases: 3. The CDR3 loop spans 15 amino acids. Looked up from germline, CDR1 is LNHNV and CDR2 is YYDKDF (reference sequence). For the CDR3, the DNA is TGTGCCACCAGCAGAGAGACAGGGGGTGTCTATGGCTACACCTTC. Protein: CATSRETGGVYGYTF.

In the case of this clonotype: A read error may be the cause here, since a much bigger clone is one base away. CDR3 residues: CAIRSGTGSYNEQFF. The DNA of the CDR3 is TGTGCCATCAGATCCGGGACAGGCTCCTACAATGAGCAGTTCTTC. The chain is built from TRBV10-3 and TRBJ2-1; 8 bases are shared with TRBD1. The V segment lost 6 bases and the J segment 0 bases; nucleotides outside the gene matches: 4. Germline CDR1 and CDR2: ENHRY and SYGVKD. The CDR3 is made up of 15 amino acids.

The rearrangement joins TRBV6-6 to TRBJ2-1, with D tentatively TRBD1 or TRBD2 (5 bases each). Trimming shortened V by 10 bases and J by 10 bases, and 23 bases separated the two germline ends. This CDR3 spans 14 amino acids. Germline lookup yields CDR1 MNHNY and CDR2 SVGAGI (reference sequence). Here the CDR3 reads CATAADSDYYEQFF. The CDR3 nucleotides are TGTGCCACCGCCGCCGACAGTGACTACTACGAGCAGTTCTTC.

This clonotype was found once. V is TRBV14 and J is TRBJ1-2, with D unclear. The CDR3 sequence is 15 residues long. The ends were cut back, 0 bases at V and 2 bases at J, with 10 bases in the middle. Germline CDR1 reads SGHDN; CDR2 reads FVKESK. The CDR3 DNA reads as TGTGCCAGCAGCCAAGATCTTCCAGCCAACTATGGCTACACCTTC. Protein product: CASSQDLPANYGYTF.

The gene calls are TRBV7-2 and TRBJ2-1, with D hard to call. The germline V and J ends were trimmed by 5 bases and 8 bases, with 19 bases remaining between them. There are 15 residues in the CDR3. The germline V gene has CDR1 SGHTA and CDR2 FQGNSA. The CDR3 spells CASSAHPLKEDEQFF. The CDR3 DNA reads TGTGCCAGCAGCGCCCACCCCCTAAAAGAAGATGAGCAGTTCTTC.

The chain links TRBV19 to TRBJ2-4, with TRBD1 as a possible D gene (7 bases). There are 14 residues in the CDR3. Deletions cut 8 bases from V and 12 bases from J, with 23 bases between. Germline V CDR1 and CDR2: LNHDA, SQIVND (reference sequence). CDR3 region: CASRPRQGLEGQYF. CDR3 bases: TGTGCCAGTCGCCCCCGACAGGGACTCGAAGGTCAGTACTTC.

In its sample, this clonotype was seen a few times. The genes are TRBV28 and TRBJ1-5; no firm D call. V lost 4 bases and J lost 7, with 14 bases in between. Germline CDR1 and CDR2: MDHEN and SYDVKM. The CDR3 consists of 14 residues. Here the CDR3 reads CASSSWALRQPQHF. DNA of the CDR3: TGTGCCAGCAGTTCCTGGGCCCTTAGGCAGCCCCAGCATTTT.

This clonotype was observed a handful of times. V is TRBV6-2 or TRBV6-3 and J is TRBJ2-1, with 9 bases matching TRBD2. Germline trimming cut 5 bases from V and 8 bases from J; bases unmatched to any gene: 10. This CDR3 region has 15 residues. In germline, CDR1 is MNHEY, CDR2 SVGEGT. This CDR3 is CASSPILAGADEQFF. CDR3 DNA sequence: TGTGCCAGCAGTCCTATCTTAGCGGGAGCCGATGAGCAGTTCTTC.

A word on this clonotype: Since a much larger clone is just one base distant, this may be a read error. The CDR3 loop reads CATSYIWGRAYEQYF. In nucleotides, the CDR3 is TGTGCCACCAGTTATATTTGGGGGCGAGCCTACGAGCAGTACTTC. The chain has TRBV24-1 and TRBJ2-7; D may be TRBD1 (6 bases). The V and J ends lost 6 bases and 2 bases respectively, with 16 bases between them. This CDR3 has 15 amino acids. Germline V gives CDR1 KGHDR, CDR2 SFDVKD.

This clonotype was counted many times. The J gene is TRBJ2-7, the V gene TRBV15; the D gene is possibly TRBD2 (5 bases). Germline values: CDR1 LNHNV, CDR2 YYDKDF (reference sequence). V was cut by 3 bases and J by 2 bases, with 11 bases left in between. This CDR3 spans 14 amino acids. The CDR3, as DNA: TGTGCCACCAGCAGTCCCGGGATAACCTACGAGCAGTACTTC. Its protein product is CATSSPGITYEQYF. Based on the CDR3 plus reference TRBV15 and TRBJ2-7, the full variable domain is DAMVIQNPRYQVTQFGKPVTLSCSQTLNHNVMYWYQQKSSQAPKLLFHYYDKDFNNEADTPDNFQSRRPNTSFCFLDIRSPGLGDTAMYLCATSSPGITYEQYFGPGTRLTVT.

This clonotype has a handful of counts. The chain couples TRBV19 to TRBJ2-7; tentative D call: TRBD1 (5 bases). CDR3 length equals 13 residues. V shed 6 bases and J shed 10 bases, with 19 bases lying between them. Germline V lookup: CDR1 LNHDA, CDR2 SQIVND (reference sequence). CDR3 coding DNA: TGTGCCAGTAGCCTCATGACAGACTCCCCTCAGTACTTC. Translated, it gives CASSLMTDSPQYF.

J is TRBJ1-1 and V is TRBV10-3; D remains unclear. CDR3 length: 14 residues. Trimming removed 0 bases from V and 1 base from J, with 6 bases in between. Germline V gene sequence: CDR1 ENHRY, CDR2 SYGVKD. The CDR3 loop is CAISESNWNTEAFF. CDR3 nucleotides: TGTGCCATCAGTGAGTCGAATTGGAACACTGAAGCTTTCTTT.

This clonotype appeared once. An end of the junction does not agree with germline; a read error may underlie this. The rearrangement joins TRBV7-2 to TRBJ1-5; a possible D gene is TRBD1 (6 bases). The germline CDR1 and CDR2 sequences are SGHTA and FQGNSA. CDR3 size: 15 residues. The CDR3 sequence is CASSLGRGRDQRQHF. The DNA of the CDR3 is TGTGCCAGCAGCTTAGGACGGGGGCGAGATCAGCGCCAGCATTTT.